The 28 T cell receptor beta chains below all came from one sample that was sequenced in a study of beta chain features in type 1 diabetes. Investigators reverse transcribed all isolated RNA, so they sequenced expressed TCRB transcripts. TCRdb keeps only in-frame clones here, not all; method: immunoSEQ multiplex PCR. The sample holds 600,000 to 650,000 clones, around 16% seen once. Sequencing input: naive CD4+ T cells from blood. These receptors came from a man aged 18 to 29 in good health.

The V and J genes are TRBV18 and TRBJ2-5; tentatively, D is TRBD2 (5 bases). The V end lost 3 bases, the J end lost 5 bases, and 10 bases lay between the germline ends. The CDR3 loop spans 13 amino acids. In germline, CDR1 is KGHSH, CDR2 LQKENI. DNA of the CDR3: TGTGCCAGCTCACCGGCGAGAGGGGAGACCCAGTACTTC. Its protein is CASSPARGETQYF.

This clone was seen more than once but under ten times. J is TRBJ1-1 and V is TRBV27, with D possibly TRBD1 on 6 matching bases. This CDR3 comprises 14 residues. Germline CDR1 is MNHEY and CDR2 is SMNVEV (reference sequence). V was shortened by 6 bases and J by 2 bases, with 13 bases between the two germline ends. CDR3 DNA sequence: TGTGCCAGCAGCTACGGACAGAAAAACACTGAAGCTTTCTTT. This translates into CASSYGQKNTEAFF.

This clone is a singleton in its sample. The sample contains more than one DNA sequence encoding this CDR3. The chain is built from TRBV9 and TRBJ1-2; possibly TRBD1 for D (6 bases). Germline V CDR1 and CDR2: SGDLS, YYNGEE. The CDR3 is 13 residues long. Trimming left V 1 base short and J 5 bases short, with 9 bases between. This chain's CDR3 is CASSVQGRYGYTF. Here the CDR3 DNA reads TGTGCCAGCAGCGTACAGGGGCGGTATGGCTACACCTTC. The full variable domain, completed using reference TRBV9 and TRBJ1-2, is DSGVTQTPKHLITATGQRVTLRCSPRSGDLSVYWYQQSLDQGLQFLIQYYNGEERAKGNILERFSAQQFPDLHSELNLSSLELGDSALYFCASSVQGRYGYTFGSGTRLTVV.

The J gene is TRBJ2-4, the V gene TRBV28, with D possibly being TRBD1 (5 bases). The CDR3 runs to 11 residues. Trimming took 7 bases from V and 4 from J, leaving 5 bases between them. The V gene's germline CDR1 is MDHEN and CDR2 SYDVKM. The CDR3 sequence: CASTGKNIQYF. The CDR3 nucleotides are TGTGCCAGCACAGGGAAAAACATTCAGTACTTC.

This clone has at least ten counts. J is TRBJ2-1 and V is TRBV10-3, with 13 bases fitting TRBD2. Per the germline V gene, CDR1 is ENHRY and CDR2 is SYGVKD. This CDR3 has 15 residues. V lost 2 bases and J lost 9; bases outside the gene matches: 4. The CDR3 loop is CAISELGTSGAEQFF. The CDR3 nucleotides read TGTGCCATCAGTGAGCTAGGGACTAGCGGGGCTGAGCAGTTCTTC.

Only a few counts were recorded for this clone. The chain couples TRBV5-1 to TRBJ1-1; D unclear. Germline lookup yields CDR1 SGHRS and CDR2 YFSETQ. Between the trimmed V and J ends, which lost 1 base and 0 bases, there was a span of 7 bases. The CDR3 totals 14 residues. In nucleotides, the CDR3 is TGCGCCAGCAGCTTGAACTCCTTGAACACTGAAGCTTTCTTT. It encodes CASSLNSLNTEAFF.

The table lists this clone with a few counts. V is TRBV7-2 and J is TRBJ2-1, with a weak D call TRBD2 (5 bases). Trimming took off 1 base at V and 3 bases at J, with 10 bases between the two ends. Germline V gene lookup returns CDR1 SGHTA and CDR2 FQGNSA. CDR3 length equals 15 residues. The CDR3 sequence is CASSLEAGNYNEQFF. CDR3 DNA sequence: TGTGCCAGCAGCTTAGAGGCGGGTAACTACAATGAGCAGTTCTTC.

This clone was seen a few times. The chain uses TRBV11-2 and TRBJ2-3; D possibly corresponds to TRBD1 (6 bases). Between the trimmed V and J ends, which lost 0 bases and 0 bases, there was a span of 19 bases. The CDR3 contains 19 residues. Germline lookup yields CDR1 SGHAT and CDR2 FQNNGV. The CDR3 coding sequence is TGTGCCAGCAGCTTAGATTGGATGGAAGGGGGAATTAGCACAGATACGCAGTATTTT. Its translation: CASSLDWMEGGISTDTQYF.

This clone was observed a few times. The chain has TRBV15 and TRBJ2-5; D gene unclear. Trimming left V 5 bases short and J 5 bases short, with 18 bases between. The CDR3 contains 15 residues. Germline values: CDR1 LNHNV, CDR2 YYDKDF (reference sequence). The CDR3 protein is CATSRQPVGWETQYF. In DNA, the CDR3 is TGTGCCACCAGCCGACAACCAGTGGGCTGGGAGACCCAGTACTTC.

V gene TRBV4-3 combines with J gene TRBJ2-1; 10 positions agree with TRBD1. The junction had 6 bases not matched to a gene; V was cut back by 1 base and J by 0 bases. This CDR3 comprises 18 residues. Germline V gives CDR1 LGHNA, CDR2 YSLEER. Written as DNA, the CDR3 is TGCGCCAGCAGCCAAGGCGGGACAGGGGTCTACTCCTACAATGAGCAGTTCTTC. It codes for CASSQGGTGVYSYNEQFF.

The chain employs TRBV4-1 and TRBJ1-5; 7 nucleotides line up with TRBD1. There are 15 residues in the CDR3. V was clipped by 2 bases and J by 4 bases; unmatched bases: 5. CDR1 and CDR2 from the germline V gene are MGHRA and YSYEKL. The CDR3 DNA follows: TGCGCCAGCAGCCAAACAGGGGAGGTTAATCAGCCCCAGCATTTT. The encoded protein is CASSQTGEVNQPQHF.

In regard to this clone: The same CDR3 can be traced to other DNA sequences in this sample. The J gene is TRBJ2-1, the V gene TRBV9, with D possibly TRBD2 on 5 matching bases. Between the trimmed V and J ends, which lost 2 bases and 6 bases, there was a span of 15 bases. From germline, CDR1 is SGDLS and CDR2 YYNGEE. The CDR3 runs to 15 residues. The CDR3 reads CASSVRTGGSNEQFF. In DNA form, the CDR3 reads TGTGCCAGCAGCGTTCGAACCGGAGGAAGCAATGAGCAGTTCTTC.

The J gene is TRBJ2-4, the V gene TRBV16; a possible D gene is TRBD1 (6 bases). The CDR3 is 16 amino acids. The germline gives CDR1 KGHSY, CDR2 FQNENV. V shed 3 bases and J shed 1 base, with 13 bases lying between them. CDR3 DNA: TGTGCCAGCAGCCAGGGATACAGGGCGGCCAAAAACATTCAGTACTTC. Amino acids: CASSQGYRAAKNIQYF. The full variable domain, rest sourced from reference TRBV16 and TRBJ2-4, is GEEVAQTPKHLVRGEGQKAKLYCAPIKGHSYVFWYQQVLKNEFKFLISFQNENVFDETGMPKERFSAKCLPNSPCSLEIQATKLEDSAVYFCASSQGYRAAKNIQYFGAGTRLSVL.

Here the CDR3 reads CASSPGLLRETQYF. CDR3 sequence (DNA): TGTGCCAGCAGCCCGGGCCTCCTGAGGGAGACCCAGTACTTC. The chain employs TRBV7-2 and TRBJ2-5; no clear D gene. Looked up from germline, CDR1 is SGHTA and CDR2 is FQGNSA. With 5 bases removed from V and 5 bases from J, the gap between germline ends came to 15 bases. This CDR3 has 14 amino acids.

This clone was found a few times. The chain has TRBV2 and TRBJ1-1, with 7 nucleotides matching TRBD1. The CDR3 runs to 13 residues. J lost 3 bases, V lost 6 bases, and 4 bases had no gene match. Germline-derived CDR1 and CDR2 are SNHLY and FYNNEI. The CDR3 nucleotides read TGTGCCAGCAGAGAGGGGGCGGACACTGAAGCTTTCTTT. Translated, it gives CASREGADTEAFF.

This clone has a handful of counts. The rearrangement links TRBV28 to TRBJ2-7, with 7 bases matching TRBD2. Germline V gene lookup returns CDR1 MDHEN and CDR2 SYDVKM. The CDR3 is 15 amino acids. The trim removed 2 bases at V and 0 bases at J, leaving 4 bases unmatched. This CDR3 is CASSLGSSGSYEQYF. The CDR3 DNA reads as TGTGCCAGCAGTTTAGGGTCTAGCGGCTCCTACGAGCAGTACTTC.

The J gene is TRBJ2-7, the V gene TRBV2, with TRBD1 identical over 7 bases. Looked up from germline, CDR1 is SNHLY and CDR2 is FYNNEI. CDR3 length: 12 amino acids. Trimming cost V 5 bases and J 4 bases; bases outside gene matches: 2. The CDR3 nucleotides are TGTGCCAGCAGTTCACAGGGGTACGAGCAGTACTTC. Its translation is CASSSQGYEQYF. Combining the CDR3 with reference TRBV2 and TRBJ2-7 gives the whole variable domain EPEVTQTPSHQVTQMGQEVILRCVPISNHLYFYWYRQILGQKVEFLVSFYNNEISEKSEIFDDQFSVERPDGSNFTLKIRSTKLEDSAMYFCASSSQGYEQYFGPGTRLTVT.

The V call is TRBV9, the J call TRBJ2-2, with D unresolved. Germline CDR1 SGDLS, CDR2 YYNGEE. Trimming pared 3 bases from V and 7 bases from J, leaving 10 bases between. This CDR3 contains 13 residues. This chain's CDR3 is CASSALPGGELFF. The CDR3 DNA follows: TGTGCCAGCAGCGCCCTCCCCGGCGGGGAGCTGTTTTTT.

The chain is built from TRBV7-2 and TRBJ2-1, with 10 bases aligning to TRBD2. The V gene end was trimmed by 1 base and the J gene end by 7 bases; junction bases not matched to a gene: 10. The germline CDR1 and CDR2 sequences are SGHTA and FQGNSA. This CDR3 is 17 amino acids long. CDR3 amino acids: CASSLVASGRARNEQFF. For the CDR3, the DNA is TGTGCCAGCAGCTTAGTGGCAAGCGGGAGGGCCAGAAATGAGCAGTTCTTC.

This clone was seen a few times. V usage is TRBV30 and J usage is TRBJ2-3, with 7 positions matching TRBD2. This CDR3 is built from 15 residues. Germline V CDR1 and CDR2: GTSNPN, SVGIG (reference sequence). With V trimmed by 2 bases and J by 4 bases, 9 bases remained unmatched. CDR3 in amino acids: CAWSPTSAEPDTQYF. CDR3 DNA sequence: TGTGCCTGGAGTCCAACTAGCGCCGAACCAGATACGCAGTATTTT.

Only a few counts were recorded for this clone. The chain combines TRBV4-1 with TRBJ1-2, with D possibly matching TRBD1 (6 bases). The germline V and J ends were trimmed by 1 base and 5 bases, with 20 bases remaining between them. The CDR3 has 17 residues. Germline V CDR1 and CDR2: MGHRA, YSYEKL. The chain's CDR3 is CASSQGRVGRGGYGYTF. The CDR3 DNA follows: TGCGCCAGCAGCCAAGGAAGAGTGGGCAGGGGTGGTTATGGCTACACCTTC.

This clone has only a few counts. The chain has TRBV28 and TRBJ2-3; D might be TRBD2 (5 bases). Germline CDR1 MDHEN, CDR2 SYDVKM. The ends were cut back, 0 bases at V and 1 base at J, with 14 bases in the middle. This CDR3 is built from 17 residues. The chain's CDR3 is CASSLWKVAAGTDTQYF. The CDR3 DNA sequence: TGTGCCAGCAGTTTATGGAAAGTTGCAGCGGGCACAGATACGCAGTATTTT.

This clone showed up just a few times. CDR3 sequence (DNA): TGTGCCATCAGTCCCTCAGGACAGGGTTTGTACGAGCAGTACTTC. This translates into CAISPSGQGLYEQYF. The V call is TRBV10-3, the J call TRBJ2-7; 8 bases map to TRBD1. The trim removed 5 bases at V and 4 bases at J, leaving 10 bases unmatched. The germline V gene has CDR1 ENHRY and CDR2 SYGVKD. CDR3 length equals 15 residues.

In regard to this clone: The junction departs from germline at one end; a sequencing error may be responsible. The gene calls are TRBV20-1 and TRBJ2-7; possible D gene TRBD1, 6 bases. This CDR3 contains 11 residues. Germline CDR1 is DFQATT and CDR2 is SNEGSKA (reference sequence). The CDR3 is CSPSGGHEQYF. In nucleotides, the CDR3 is TGCAGTCCTAGTGGGGGCCACGAGCAGTACTTC.

The rearrangement links TRBV5-8 to TRBJ1-5; D call uncertain. Per the germline V gene, CDR1 is SGHTS and CDR2 is YDEGEE. V lost 9 bases and J lost 7, with 17 bases in between. CDR3 length equals 13 residues. CDR3 nucleotides: TGTGCCACGACTTTGCTCGGCGGACAGCCCCAGCATTTT. Protein: CATTLLGGQPQHF. The entire variable domain, with the rest obtained from reference TRBV5-8 and TRBJ1-5, is as follows: EAGVTQSPTHLIKTRGQQATLRCSPISGHTSVYWYQQALGLGLQFLLWYDEGEERNRGNFPPRFSGRQFPNYSSELNVNALELEDSALYLCATTLLGGQPQHFGDGTRLSIL.

This rearrangement joins TRBV15 to TRBJ2-2; 13 bases map to TRBD2. The CDR3 extends over 17 amino acids. Germline V gene data show CDR1 as LNHNV and CDR2 as YYDKDF (reference sequence). V lost 3 bases and J lost 3; bases outside the gene matches: 4. The CDR3 sequence: CATSRGLAGIHTGELFF. The CDR3 coding sequence is TGTGCCACCAGCAGGGGACTAGCGGGAATACACACCGGGGAGCTGTTTTTT.

This clone was counted a few times. The J gene is TRBJ2-3, the V gene TRBV4-3; D not certain. CDR1 and CDR2 (germline): LGHNA, YSLEER. This CDR3 is built from 13 residues. Trimming cost V 1 base and J 3 bases, with 5 bases left between them. CDR3 DNA: TGCGCCAGCAGCCAAGTCAATACAGATACGCAGTATTTT. Translated: CASSQVNTDTQYF.

CDR3: CASSLDRAYGYTF. The CDR3 DNA reads TGTGCCAGCAGTTTAGACAGGGCCTACGGCTACACCTTC. The V call is TRBV27, the J call TRBJ1-2; TRBD1 aligns across 7 bases. The CDR3 extends over 13 amino acids. Germline CDR1 reads MNHEY; CDR2 reads SMNVEV (reference sequence). V lost 2 bases, J lost 8 bases, and 5 bases stayed unmatched.